This passage covers 3 T cell receptor beta chains from one sample sequenced in a study of identical twins (dated by TCRdb to about 2016). The method was 5' RACE. TCRdb records Illumina HiSeq 2000 as the sequencer. Starting from the raw public reads, TCRdb applied fastp trimming at Q25, assembled clones with MiXCR and retained in-frame beta chains. CDR3 protein sequences are deduplicated, and each keeps its most common genes and DNA. The sample has approximately 300,000 distinct CDR3 sequences on record, roughly 8.6% of them singletons. Around 7.1% of the sample is taken by the ten largest. These data are also associated with another study on yellow fever vaccine responses in identical twins.

The sample comprised CD8+ T cells sorted from blood. Receptor source: a woman under 30 in good health.

This clonotype occurred a few times. The genes are TRBV12-3 or TRBV12-4 and TRBJ2-7; 7 nucleotides match TRBD1. This CDR3 is 13 amino acids long. Trimming took 3 bases from V and 6 from J; bases not matched to a gene: 5. The CDR3 sequence is CASSFGTDREQYF. Here the CDR3 DNA reads TGTGCCAGCAGTTTTGGGACAGACCGCGAGCAGTACTTC.

The chain links TRBV3-1 to TRBJ2-5; TRBD2 matches at 12 bases. Germline V lookup: CDR1 LGHDT, CDR2 YNNKEL (reference sequence). V gave up 11 bases and J gave up 2 bases; unmatched junction bases: 21. The CDR3 sequence is 19 residues long. CDR3 bases: TGTGCCCGCTGTTTAATGTTCAGGACTAGCGGGAACCTTCAAGAGACCCAGTACTTC. It codes for CARCLMFRTSGNLQETQYF.

In its sample, this clonotype was seen many times. J is TRBJ1-4 and V is TRBV7-9, with D possibly matching TRBD1 (6 bases). In germline, CDR1 is SEHNR, CDR2 FQNEAQ (reference sequence). The V gene lost 3 bases and the J gene lost 6 bases, with 11 bases spanning the gap. This CDR3 region has 14 residues. CDR3 coding DNA: TGTGCCAGCAGCTTTCGGGGGGCCGATGAAAAACTGTTTTTT. The encoded protein is CASSFRGADEKLFF.